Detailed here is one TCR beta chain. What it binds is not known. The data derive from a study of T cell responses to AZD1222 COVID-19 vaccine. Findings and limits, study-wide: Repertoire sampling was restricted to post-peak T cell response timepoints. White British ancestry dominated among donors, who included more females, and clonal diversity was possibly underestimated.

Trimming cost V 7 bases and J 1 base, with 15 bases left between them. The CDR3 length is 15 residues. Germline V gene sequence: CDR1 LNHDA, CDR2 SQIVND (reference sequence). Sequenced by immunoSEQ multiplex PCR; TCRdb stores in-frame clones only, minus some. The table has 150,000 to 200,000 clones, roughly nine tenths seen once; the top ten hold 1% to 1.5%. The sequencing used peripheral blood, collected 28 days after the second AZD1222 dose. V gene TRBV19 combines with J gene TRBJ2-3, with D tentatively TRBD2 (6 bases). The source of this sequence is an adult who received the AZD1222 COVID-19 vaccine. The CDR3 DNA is TGTGCCAGTATTGCGGGGAGCAGGGGCACAGATACGCAGTATTTT. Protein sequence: CASIAGSRGTDTQYF.